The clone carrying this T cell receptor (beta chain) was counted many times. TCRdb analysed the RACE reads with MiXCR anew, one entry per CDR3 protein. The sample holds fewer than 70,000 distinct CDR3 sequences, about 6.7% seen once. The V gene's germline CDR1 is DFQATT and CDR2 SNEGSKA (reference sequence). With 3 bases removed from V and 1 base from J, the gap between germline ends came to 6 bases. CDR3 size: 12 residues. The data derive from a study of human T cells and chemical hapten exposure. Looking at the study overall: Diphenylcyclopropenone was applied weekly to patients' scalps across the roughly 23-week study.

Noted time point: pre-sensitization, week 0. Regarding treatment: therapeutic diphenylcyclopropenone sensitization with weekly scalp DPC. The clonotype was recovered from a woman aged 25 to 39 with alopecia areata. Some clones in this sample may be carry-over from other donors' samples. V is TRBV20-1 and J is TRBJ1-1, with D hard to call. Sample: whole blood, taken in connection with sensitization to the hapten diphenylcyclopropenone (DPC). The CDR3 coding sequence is TGCAGTGCTAGTCTCAAGAACACTGAAGCTTTCTTT. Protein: CSASLKNTEAFF.